Below, 22 T cell receptor beta chains from the same sample are listed, as sequenced in a study of Ad26.COV2.S vaccination and SARS-CoV-2 variants. This table comes from immunoSEQ multiplex PCR, and its TCRdb copy is limited to in-frame clones, with some not included. In the table there are more than 400,000 clones, around 93% of which are singletons. Documented treatment: roughly 20 received Ad26.COV2.S at low or high dose, single or two shots; 5 received placebo; per-sample allocation not given. Samples were taken on day 63 after the first vaccine or placebo injection. The sample consisted of peripheral blood, taken in a trial of Ad26.COV2.S vaccine versus placebo. These receptors were collected from a person between 18 and 65 years old who received the Ad26.COV2.S COVID-19 vaccine or a placebo.

In its sample, this clone was seen once. The chain links TRBV4-2 to TRBJ1-6; tentatively, D is TRBD1 (6 bases). Germline CDR1 is LGHNA and CDR2 is YNFKEQ. V lost 0 bases, J lost 8 bases, and 20 bases lay in between. This CDR3 region has 18 residues. CDR3 loop: CASSQDHFIRGVDSPLHF. The CDR3 nucleotides read TGTGCCAGCAGCCAAGATCACTTTATAAGGGGGGTCGATTCACCCCTCCACTTT.

The chain has TRBV13 and TRBJ1-1, with 7 positions matching TRBD1. Germline lookup yields CDR1 PRHDT and CDR2 FYEKMQ (reference sequence). The CDR3 contains 14 residues. The V segment lost 5 bases and the J segment 1 base; nucleotides outside the gene matches: 4. CDR3 region: CASSQGQANTEAFF. CDR3 DNA: TGTGCCAGCAGCCAAGGACAGGCGAACACTGAAGCTTTCTTT.

The gene calls are TRBV10-2 and TRBJ1-2; D is uncertain. CDR3 size: 15 residues. Trimming cost V 6 bases and J 5 bases, with 19 bases left between them. Germline CDR1 and CDR2: WSHSY and SAAADI. For the CDR3, the DNA is TGCGCCAGCAGCCCCTTCGAGGGCCATGCGTATGGCTACACCTTC. Translating it yields CASSPFEGHAYGYTF.

The CDR3 protein is CARGMGDRGDTGELFF. The CDR3 DNA is TGTGCAAGGGGTATGGGGGACAGAGGCGACACCGGGGAGCTGTTTTTT. V usage is TRBV12-2 and J usage is TRBJ2-2; TRBD1, the table's D call, was not compared with the DNA. TRBV12-2 is labeled a pseudogene. The CDR3 totals 16 residues.

The chain recombines TRBV2 with TRBJ1-4; 7 positions agree with TRBD1. Germline V lookup: CDR1 SNHLY, CDR2 FYNNEI. Trimming removed 8 bases from V and 4 bases from J; junction bases left unmatched: 7. The CDR3 runs to 14 residues. The CDR3 spells CASGIGQVNEKLFF. The CDR3 nucleotides are TGTGCCAGCGGTATTGGACAGGTTAATGAAAAACTGTTTTTT.

For this clone: This sample also contains other DNA sequences that code for the same CDR3. The chain couples TRBV4-3 to TRBJ2-7, with D unclear. The CDR3 is 14 residues long. V was shortened by 0 bases and J by 4 bases, with 10 bases between the two germline ends. The germline CDR1 and CDR2 sequences are LGHNA and YSLEER. CDR3 DNA sequence: TGCGCCAGCAGCCAAGATCTGGGCAGTTACGAGCAGTACTTC. The encoded protein is CASSQDLGSYEQYF.

The rearrangement uses TRBV4-3 and TRBJ2-7; D remains ambiguous. The CDR3 runs 15 residues. V was trimmed by 4 bases and J by 4 bases, leaving 17 bases between them. Per germline, CDR1 LGHNA and CDR2 YSLEER. CDR3 amino acids: CASSPLYQAGYEQYF. The CDR3 DNA reads as TGCGCCAGCAGCCCTCTGTACCAAGCCGGATACGAGCAGTACTTC.

The chain uses TRBV19 and TRBJ1-1; no clear D gene. V was pared by 5 bases and J by 1 base, with 8 bases between. The germline gives CDR1 LNHDA, CDR2 SQIVND (reference sequence). This CDR3 contains 13 residues. Written as DNA, the CDR3 is TGTGCCAGTAGTTGGCAGACGAACACTGAAGCTTTCTTT. It encodes CASSWQTNTEAFF.

This clone was found once. The chain carries TRBV18 and TRBJ2-3; D is unclear. The V and J ends lost 4 bases and 0 bases respectively, with 17 bases between them. CDR3 length: 17 residues. Germline CDR1 is KGHSH and CDR2 is LQKENI. The DNA of the CDR3 is TGTGCCAGCTCACTCCAACCGGACGGAGCTAGCACAGATACGCAGTATTTT. The encoded protein is CASSLQPDGASTDTQYF.

The V call is TRBV27, the J call TRBJ2-3; 7 nucleotides line up with TRBD2. J lost 0 bases, V lost 7 bases, and 16 bases had no gene match. This CDR3 has 18 amino acids. Per the germline V gene, CDR1 is MNHEY and CDR2 is SMNVEV (reference sequence). Here the CDR3 DNA reads TGTGCCAGCAAGGGTGGGGCGGCGGGGGTCGCTAGCACAGATACGCAGTATTTT. Amino acid sequence: CASKGGAAGVASTDTQYF.

The V and J genes are TRBV6-5 and TRBJ2-1; no firm D call. This CDR3 has 12 residues. Between the trimmed V and J ends, which lost 7 bases and 5 bases, there was a span of 9 bases. Germline CDR1 is MNHEY and CDR2 is SVGAGI. The CDR3 reads CASKPWNNEQFF. The CDR3 region has the DNA TGTGCCAGCAAACCCTGGAACAATGAGCAGTTCTTC.

The chain employs TRBV27 and TRBJ2-2, with D maybe TRBD1 (6 bases). CDR1 MNHEY and CDR2 SMNVEV come from the germline V gene (reference sequence). This CDR3 has 14 residues. V lost 6 bases, J lost 4 bases, and 12 bases lay in between. The CDR3 nucleotides are TGTGCCAGCAGGCATGTAGGGGGCACCGGGGAGCTGTTTTTT. Amino acids: CASRHVGGTGELFF.

This rearrangement joins TRBV6-6 to TRBJ2-5; D tentatively fits TRBD1 or TRBD2 (6 bases each). This CDR3 spans 13 amino acids. V shed 6 bases and J shed 1 base, with 9 bases lying between them. Per the germline V gene, CDR1 is MNHNY and CDR2 is SVGAGI (reference sequence). As DNA, the CDR3 is TGTGCCAGCAGGACGGGGGCCCAAGAGACCCAGTACTTC. Residues: CASRTGAQETQYF.

The J gene is TRBJ2-1, the V gene TRBV4-1; tentatively, D is TRBD2 (5 bases). Trimming took off 4 bases at V and 2 bases at J, with 12 bases between the two ends. Germline V lookup: CDR1 MGHRA, CDR2 YSYEKL. The CDR3 is 15 residues long. CDR3 sequence (DNA): TGCGCCAGCAGCCGAAGTGACGGGGCCTACAATGAGCAGTTCTTC. This translates into CASSRSDGAYNEQFF.

The chain has TRBV2 and TRBJ1-1, with D perhaps TRBD1 (5 bases). V gave up 8 bases and J gave up 1 base, with 8 bases separating them. Germline-derived CDR1 and CDR2 are SNHLY and FYNNEI. The CDR3 runs 12 residues. CDR3 bases: TGTGCCAGCGGGGACGAGAACACTGAAGCTTTCTTT. Amino acid sequence: CASGDENTEAFF. Full variable domain (missing parts from reference TRBV2 and TRBJ1-1): EPEVTQTPSHQVTQMGQEVILRCVPISNHLYFYWYRQILGQKVEFLVSFYNNEISEKSEIFDDQFSVERPDGSNFTLKIRSTKLEDSAMYFCASGDENTEAFFGQGTRLTVV.

The chain uses TRBV9 and TRBJ2-7; the D is unclear. V was pared by 4 bases and J by 1 base, with 12 bases between. The CDR3 runs to 14 residues. Germline V gives CDR1 SGDLS, CDR2 YYNGEE. CDR3 loop: CASSTDQASYEQYF. CDR3 sequence (DNA): TGTGCCAGCAGCACCGACCAGGCATCCTACGAGCAGTACTTC.

This rearrangement joins TRBV9 to TRBJ2-1, with D maybe TRBD2 (5 bases). The CDR3 has 18 amino acids. From germline, CDR1 is SGDLS and CDR2 YYNGEE. The ends were cut back, 0 bases at V and 0 bases at J, with 16 bases in the middle. The CDR3 nucleotides are TGTGCCAGCAGCGTAGTCGGAGCGGTTTTTGGCTCCTACAATGAGCAGTTCTTC. Amino acid sequence: CASSVVGAVFGSYNEQFF.

This sequence joins TRBV6-2 or TRBV6-3 and TRBJ1-4; D might be TRBD1 (5 bases). The CDR3 runs to 14 residues. The ends were cut back, 5 bases at V and 5 bases at J, with 12 bases in the middle. Germline CDR1 and CDR2: MNHEY and SVGEGT. Written as DNA, the CDR3 is TGTGCCAGCAGTATCGGGACGGAGAATGAAAAACTGTTTTTT. Encoded protein: CASSIGTENEKLFF.

The chain carries TRBV4-1 and TRBJ2-1; 8 bases map to TRBD2. Germline CDR1 reads MGHRA; CDR2 reads YSYEKL. CDR3 size: 12 residues. Trimming removed 4 bases from V and 15 bases from J; junction bases left unmatched: 8. The CDR3 loop reads CASSPPRGTRFF. CDR3 sequence (DNA): TGCGCCAGCAGCCCCCCGAGGGGGACTAGGTTCTTC.

The V and J genes are TRBV5-1 and TRBJ2-5, with 9 positions matching TRBD1. The CDR3 totals 15 residues. V dropped 1 base and J dropped 4; count of bases not matched to a gene: 5. Germline values: CDR1 SGHRS, CDR2 YFSETQ. The CDR3 DNA follows: TGCGCCAGCAGCTTGACTAGGACAGGGGCAGAGACCCAGTACTTC. It yields the protein CASSLTRTGAETQYF.

This chain joins TRBV5-1 and TRBJ2-1; 10 bases fit TRBD2. Germline CDR1 reads SGHRS; CDR2 reads YFSETQ. V lost 4 bases and J lost 5; bases outside the gene matches: 9. The CDR3 spans 16 residues. The CDR3 region is CASSAKLAGINNEQFF. The CDR3 nucleotides read TGCGCCAGCAGCGCCAAACTAGCGGGGATCAACAATGAGCAGTTCTTC. Supplemented by reference TRBV5-1 and TRBJ2-1, the full variable domain reads KAGVTQTPRYLIKTRGQQVTLSCSPISGHRSVSWYQQTPGQGLQFLFEYFSETQRNKGNFPGRFSGRQFSNSRSEMNVSTLELGDSALYLCASSAKLAGINNEQFFGPGTRLTVL.

This clone has just a few counts. The chain couples TRBV25-1 to TRBJ2-7, with a weak D call TRBD1 (5 bases). The CDR3 is 14 amino acids. The germline V gene has CDR1 MGHDK and CDR2 SYGVNS. The V end was cut by 3 bases, the J end by 0 bases, with 9 bases between. The CDR3 DNA is TGTGCCAGCAGTGACAGGGTTAGCTCCTACGAGCAGTACTTC. Its translation is CASSDRVSSYEQYF.